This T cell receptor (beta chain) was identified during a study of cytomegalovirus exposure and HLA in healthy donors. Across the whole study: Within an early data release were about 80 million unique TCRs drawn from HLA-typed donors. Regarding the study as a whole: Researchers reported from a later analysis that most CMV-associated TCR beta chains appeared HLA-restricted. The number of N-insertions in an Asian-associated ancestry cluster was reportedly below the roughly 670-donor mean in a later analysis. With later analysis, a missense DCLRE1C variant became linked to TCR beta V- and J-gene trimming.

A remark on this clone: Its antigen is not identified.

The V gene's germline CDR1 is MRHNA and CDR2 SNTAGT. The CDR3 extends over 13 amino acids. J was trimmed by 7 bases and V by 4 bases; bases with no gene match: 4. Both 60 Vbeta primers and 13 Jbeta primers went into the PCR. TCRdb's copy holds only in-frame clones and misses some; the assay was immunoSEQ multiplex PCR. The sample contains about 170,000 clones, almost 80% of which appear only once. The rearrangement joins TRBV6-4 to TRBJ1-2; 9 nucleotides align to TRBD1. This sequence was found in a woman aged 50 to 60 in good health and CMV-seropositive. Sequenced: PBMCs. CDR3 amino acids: CASSAGTGSGYTF. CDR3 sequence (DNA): TGTGCCAGCAGTGCGGGGACAGGGAGTGGCTACACCTTC.